Each of the 16 T cell receptor beta chains below was sequenced from the same sample in a study of Ad26.COV2.S vaccination and SARS-CoV-2 variants. Regarding treatment: over 15 received Ad26.COV2.S at low or high dose, single or two shots; about five received placebo; per-sample allocation not given. Collection of samples fell on day 63 after the first vaccine or placebo injection. Profiled with immunoSEQ multiplex PCR; TCRdb holds only in-frame clones, not every one. The sample holds 400,000 to 450,000 clones, 90% seen once. The material was peripheral blood, obtained in a trial of Ad26.COV2.S vaccine versus placebo. These receptors were obtained from a person between 18 and 65 years old who received the Ad26.COV2.S COVID-19 vaccine or a placebo.

V and J are TRBV13 and TRBJ1-2; D perhaps matches TRBD1 (6 bases). The CDR3 has 15 amino acids. Germline V gene sequence: CDR1 PRHDT, CDR2 FYEKMQ (reference sequence). Trimming cost V 0 bases and J 2 bases, with 10 bases left between them. This CDR3 reads CASSLGPGANYGYTF. CDR3 DNA: TGTGCCAGCAGCTTAGGTCCAGGGGCCAACTATGGCTACACCTTC.

The chain has TRBV30 and TRBJ1-6; TRBD1 might be the D (5 bases). Germline-derived CDR1 and CDR2 are GTSNPN and SVGIG (reference sequence). CDR3 length equals 14 residues. Trimming took 2 bases from V and 7 from J, leaving 12 bases between them. DNA of the CDR3: TGTGCCTGGAGTAGGGACGGCGAAAATTCACCCCTCCACTTT. Protein sequence: CAWSRDGENSPLHF.

This chain uses TRBV11-1 with TRBJ2-1, with TRBD2 as a possible D gene (5 bases). The V gene lost 2 bases and the J gene lost 10 bases, with 12 bases spanning the gap. Germline CDR1 and CDR2: SGHAT and FQDESV (reference sequence). This CDR3 has 13 amino acids. The CDR3 sequence: CASSLSGIIEQFF. The DNA for the CDR3 is TGTGCCAGCAGCTTATCGGGGATTATAGAGCAGTTCTTC.

CDR3 sequence: CASSFIKGFFTEAFF. DNA of the CDR3: TGTGCCAGCAGCTTTATCAAGGGATTCTTCACTGAAGCTTTCTTT. The V and J genes are TRBV7-3 and TRBJ1-1; D not certain. Germline V gives CDR1 SGHTA, CDR2 FQGTGA. Deletions cut 3 bases from V and 4 bases from J, with 15 bases between. This CDR3 region has 15 residues.

The chain combines TRBV9 with TRBJ2-1; 12 bases match TRBD2. The J segment lost 6 bases and the V segment lost 3 bases, leaving 4 bases of the junction unmatched. The CDR3 is 15 residues long. Germline V gene sequence: CDR1 SGDLS, CDR2 YYNGEE. The CDR3 sequence is CASSETSGSPNEQFF. The CDR3 DNA is TGTGCCAGCAGCGAGACTAGCGGGAGTCCCAATGAGCAGTTCTTC.

The V call is TRBV7-6, the J call TRBJ2-5; the D is unclear. CDR3 length: 13 amino acids. V was pared by 1 base and J by 5 bases, with 8 bases between. Germline CDR1 and CDR2: SGHVS and FNYEAQ. In nucleotides, the CDR3 is TGTGCCAGCAGCTTAGAAAGTCCGGAGACCCAGTACTTC. Its translation: CASSLESPETQYF.

The chain employs TRBV2 and TRBJ2-7; D ambiguous. Trimming left V 8 bases short and J 2 bases short, with 22 bases between. CDR1 and CDR2 from the germline V gene are SNHLY and FYNNEI. The CDR3 spans 16 residues. Written as DNA, the CDR3 is TGTGCCAGCTTAGGTATACTCTCGGCGGTACCCTACGAGCAGTACTTC. Translating it yields CASLGILSAVPYEQYF.

The V gene is TRBV3-1 (or the pseudogene TRBV3-2), the J gene TRBJ1-2; 7 bases are shared with TRBD1. The CDR3 totals 14 residues. The germline V gene encodes CDR1 LGHDT and CDR2 YNNKEL (reference sequence). V shed 4 bases, J shed 6 bases, and the junction held 8 bases outside the gene matches. DNA for the CDR3: TGTGCCAGCAGCCCCACGACAGGGTTGCATGGCTACACCTTC. Its protein product is CASSPTTGLHGYTF.

The chain carries TRBV7-9 and TRBJ2-7; the match to TRBD1 covers 8 bases. Trimming took 5 bases from V and 5 from J; bases not matched to a gene: 11. The germline gives CDR1 SEHNR, CDR2 FQNEAQ (reference sequence). The CDR3 loop spans 15 amino acids. The CDR3 sequence: CASSTPDRVVDEQYF. CDR3 DNA sequence: TGTGCCAGCAGCACCCCGGACAGGGTGGTCGACGAGCAGTACTTC. Together with reference TRBV7-9 and TRBJ2-7, the CDR3 gives the full variable domain: DTGVSQNPRHKITKRGQNVTFRCDPISEHNRLYWYRQTLGQGPEFLTYFQNEAQLEKSRLLSDRFSAERPKGSFSTLEIQRTEQGDSAMYLCASSTPDRVVDEQYFGPGTRLTVT.

This clone came up a few times. The chain recombines TRBV7-6 with TRBJ1-1; D not certain. Germline V gene data show CDR1 as SGHVS and CDR2 as FNYEAQ. CDR3 length: 15 amino acids. With 4 bases removed from V and 1 base from J, the gap between germline ends came to 13 bases. The CDR3 loop is CASSCGKRRNTEAFF. DNA for the CDR3: TGTGCCAGCAGCTGTGGGAAGAGGAGGAACACTGAAGCTTTCTTT.

The chain's CDR3 is CASSPAASYEQYF. CDR3 sequence (DNA): TGTGCCAGCAGCCCGGCCGCATCCTACGAGCAGTACTTC. The V call is TRBV27, the J call TRBJ2-7; unclear D gene. The CDR3 runs 13 residues. Deletions cut 6 bases from V and 1 base from J, with 10 bases between. From germline, CDR1 is MNHEY and CDR2 SMNVEV (reference sequence).

The chain couples TRBV5-1 to TRBJ1-3; perhaps TRBD1 as D (6 bases). The V end was cut by 4 bases, the J end by 4 bases, with 12 bases between. Germline CDR1 reads SGHRS; CDR2 reads YFSETQ. The CDR3 contains 14 residues. CDR3 region: CASSLDRSGNTIYF. The CDR3, as DNA: TGCGCCAGCAGCCTAGACAGGTCCGGAAACACCATATATTTT.

This sequence joins TRBV19 and TRBJ1-6; the D gene is possibly TRBD1 (6 bases). The CDR3 runs to 17 residues. Germline CDR1 and CDR2: LNHDA and SQIVND (reference sequence). V lost 4 bases, J lost 0 bases, and 13 bases lay in between. CDR3: CASSKQGPSSYNSPLHF. CDR3 DNA: TGTGCCAGTAGTAAGCAGGGGCCGAGCTCCTATAATTCACCCCTCCACTTT.

The chain carries TRBV27 and TRBJ1-1; D call uncertain. V was clipped by 0 bases and J by 0 bases, with 14 bases between them. The germline CDR1 and CDR2 sequences are MNHEY and SMNVEV (reference sequence). The CDR3 loop spans 17 amino acids. The CDR3 sequence: CASSLSWTTMLNTEAFF. The CDR3 bases are TGTGCCAGCAGTTTATCATGGACGACAATGCTGAACACTGAAGCTTTCTTT.

V usage is TRBV5-4 and J usage is TRBJ1-2, with D possibly TRBD1 on 5 matching bases. This CDR3 is built from 15 residues. CDR1 and CDR2 from the germline V gene are SGHNT and YYREEE (reference sequence). With 6 bases removed from V and 2 bases from J, the gap between germline ends came to 17 bases. The CDR3 loop is CASTLRAKGNYGYTF. CDR3 coding DNA: TGTGCCAGCACCCTCAGGGCGAAGGGGAACTATGGCTACACCTTC.

J is TRBJ2-5 and V is TRBV7-2; TRBD2 matches at 11 bases. This CDR3 spans 16 amino acids. Germline V gene data show CDR1 as SGHTA and CDR2 as FQGNSA. V lost 5 bases, J lost 2 bases, and 7 bases stayed unmatched. The CDR3 DNA follows: TGTGCCAGCAGCCAATCTCTAGCGGGAGGACAAGAGACCCAGTACTTC. This translates into CASSQSLAGGQETQYF.